Described below is a single T cell receptor beta chain sequence and its context. These data originate in a study of T cells in Graves' hyperthyroidism and ophthalmopathy. RNA transcripts gave rise to amplified TCR beta CDR3 regions. A set of HTBI primers served as the primers for a first-round RT-PCR of the TCR CDR3. TCRdb processed the multiplex PCR reads anew with MiXCR; each CDR3 protein has one entry. The sample holds 550,000 to 700,000 distinct CDR3 sequences, roughly 50% seen once. V lost 2 bases, J lost 6 bases, and 10 bases lay in between. The CDR3 extends over 14 amino acids. CDR1 and CDR2 (germline): LGHDT, YNNKEL (reference sequence).

The sample was peripheral blood or thyroid tissue (not recorded which). This sequence joins TRBV3-1 and TRBJ2-2, with no clear D. The TCR was taken from an adult woman with Graves' disease, either hyperthyroidism or ophthalmopathy (not recorded which). The CDR3 region has the DNA TGTGCCAGCAGCCAACCGTCTGCCCCCGGGGAGCTGTTTTTT. Translating it yields CASSQPSAPGELFF.